This note documents a single T cell receptor (beta chain) sequence. This clone was seen a handful of times. Its antigen is unknown. No quality values exist for individual bases; no much larger clone is one base distant. The data were obtained in a study of blood T cell repertoires in COVID-19 (dated by TCRdb to about 2020). For context, the study as a whole: Samples covering the acute and convalescent phases of COVID-19 were provided by collaborators in the United States, Italy and Spain. The repertoires were released in a freely available public database meant as a resource for research on the immune response to SARS-CoV-2. The prospective study material was composed of cDNA or gDNA derived from T cells, B-cell-depleted T cells, or PBMCs. Deeply sampled blood TCRbeta repertoires from subjects exposed to, actively infected with, or recovered from COVID-19 were included in the dataset. Where HLA class I and class II types were available, the types were taken from metadata supplied by the sample provider, not from assay-based typing. Sample metadata almost always included a de-identified subject ID, COVID-19 status, age in years and sex. Samples came from the ongoing ImmuneRACE study (first 160 participants) plus 1,254 subjects from 6 global collaborators. Overall study results and their limits: The quantity of clinical and demographic metadata differed by source and by participant and was supplied without curation.

TCRbeta CDR3 regions were amplified from genomic DNA using the immunoSEQ Assay, a bias-controlled multiplex PCR. Concerning the study's data processing: Nucleated cell counts per sample were estimated from amplification of reference gene primers within the assay. To quantify the absolute abundance of each unique TCRbeta CDR3 rearrangement, sequence reads were collapsed and filtered. For each sample, productive Simpson clonality was calculated as the square root of Simpson's diversity index over productive rearrangements. TCRdb took this table from immuneACCESS and kept in-frame rearrangements with V and J called. Such tables lack part of the clones; where checked against another copy, unresolved V genes explain under half of the gap, and the rest is unexplained. The D gene and trimming were derived from the DNA, and the V and J assignments and clone size from that table. The sample contains 200,000 to 250,000 clones, around four fifths of them found a single time. Together, the top ten hold 4.7% of the sample.

The junction shows trimming of 4 bases on V and 7 bases on J, plus 14 bases between the germline ends. CDR1 and CDR2, per the germline V gene, are LGHNA and YSLEER. The CDR3 runs 13 amino acids, cysteine and phenylalanine included. Of all the DNA, just the CDR3 is kept, 39 bases in frame from base 1. Each collaborating institution followed its own protocols to collect whole blood in K2EDTA tubes. For TCRbeta analysis, collaborators shipped samples as frozen whole blood, isolated PBMCs, or DNA extracted from either of those sample types. The sample was peripheral blood. The TCR was taken from a woman in her 70s with acute or convalescent COVID-19. In this chain, TRBV4-3 is recombined with TRBJ2-7, and TRBD1 may be the D gene, going by 6 matching bases. The nucleotide sequence reads TGCGCCAGCAGCCGCACTACAGGGAGTGAGCAGTACTTC. It translates as CASSRTTGSEQYF.